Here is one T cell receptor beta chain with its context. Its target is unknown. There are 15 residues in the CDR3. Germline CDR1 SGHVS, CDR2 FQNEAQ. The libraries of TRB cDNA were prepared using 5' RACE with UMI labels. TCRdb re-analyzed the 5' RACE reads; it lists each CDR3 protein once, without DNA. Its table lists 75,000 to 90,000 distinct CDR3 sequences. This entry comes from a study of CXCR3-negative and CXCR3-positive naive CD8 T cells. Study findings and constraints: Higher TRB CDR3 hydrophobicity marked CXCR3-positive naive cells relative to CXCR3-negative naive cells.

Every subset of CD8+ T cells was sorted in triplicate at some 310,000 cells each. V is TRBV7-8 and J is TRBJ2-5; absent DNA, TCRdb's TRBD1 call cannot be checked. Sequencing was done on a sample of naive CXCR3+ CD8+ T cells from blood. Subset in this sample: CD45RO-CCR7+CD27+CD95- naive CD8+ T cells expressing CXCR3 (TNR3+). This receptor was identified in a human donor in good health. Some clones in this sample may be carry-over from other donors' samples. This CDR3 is CASSLALGGAETQYF.